This record looks at one T cell receptor (beta chain) sequence and its context. This sample stems from a study of monozygotic twins with inflammatory bowel disease. Reprocessing the 5' RACE reads, TCRdb reports a single entry for every CDR3 protein and omits DNA. The sample's table shows approximately 380,000 distinct CDR3 sequences. The sequenced sample was blood. The source of this sequence is a human donor with ulcerative colitis or Crohn's disease, or a healthy co-twin of an affected twin (not recorded which).

The CDR3 protein is CASSLNRVDTQYF. This chain connects TRBV7-3 to TRBJ2-3; TCRdb gives TRBD1 as the D gene, but with no DNA this cannot be confirmed. Germline CDR1 SGHTA, CDR2 FQGTGA. The length of the CDR3 is 13 residues.